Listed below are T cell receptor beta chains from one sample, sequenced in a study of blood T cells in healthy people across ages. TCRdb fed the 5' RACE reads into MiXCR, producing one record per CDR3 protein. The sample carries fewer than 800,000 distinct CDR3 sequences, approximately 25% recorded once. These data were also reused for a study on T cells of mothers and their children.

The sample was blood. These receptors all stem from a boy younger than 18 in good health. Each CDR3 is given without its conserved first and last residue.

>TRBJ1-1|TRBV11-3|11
ASSLLGRPEAF
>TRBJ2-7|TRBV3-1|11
ASSQGTSGSQY
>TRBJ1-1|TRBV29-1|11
SGGEVMNTEAF
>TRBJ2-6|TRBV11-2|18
ASSLVTSAGGLSGANVLT
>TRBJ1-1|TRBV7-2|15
ASSSTLTGARGTEAF
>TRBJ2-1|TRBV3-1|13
ASSQTGANYNEQF
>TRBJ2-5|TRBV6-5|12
ASGYSSLQETQY
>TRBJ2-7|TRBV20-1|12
SAGSGIFSYEQY
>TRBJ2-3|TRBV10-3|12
AIRRTSATDTQY
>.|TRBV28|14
ASTRIVQREFYEQY
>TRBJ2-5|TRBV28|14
ASSFSGSTTQETQY
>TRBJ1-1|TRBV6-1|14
ASSDGQSFMNTEAF
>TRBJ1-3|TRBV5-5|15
ASSLTSDRQLGNTIY
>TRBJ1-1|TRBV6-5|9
ASREGTEAF
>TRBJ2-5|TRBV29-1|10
SVVGREETQY
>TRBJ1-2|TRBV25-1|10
ASSELGNGYT
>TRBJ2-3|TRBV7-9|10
ASSFITDTQY
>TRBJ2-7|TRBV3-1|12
ASSPTYSLEEQY
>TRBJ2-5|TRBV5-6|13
ASRATGYVQETQY
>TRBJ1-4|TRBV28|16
ASSGPGQGSATNEKLF
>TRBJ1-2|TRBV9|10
ASSVVGHGYT
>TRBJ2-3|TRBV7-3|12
ASSLSGGTGTQY
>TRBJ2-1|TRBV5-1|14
ASSLASDQFYNEQF
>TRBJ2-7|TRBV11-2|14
ASSLEALAGPYEQY
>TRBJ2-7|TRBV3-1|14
ASSLDLKKTSYEQY
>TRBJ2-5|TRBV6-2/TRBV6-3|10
ASSSGGTTQY
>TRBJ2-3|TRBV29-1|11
SVGRGSTDTQY
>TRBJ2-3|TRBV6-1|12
ASIALTSTDTQY
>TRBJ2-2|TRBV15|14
ATSRDRGVGTGELF
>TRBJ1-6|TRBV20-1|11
SATTGVDSPLH
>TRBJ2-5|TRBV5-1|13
ASSLGQGVPPEQY
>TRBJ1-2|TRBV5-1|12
ASSLPGTVGGYT
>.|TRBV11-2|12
ASSLTGAGNEQF
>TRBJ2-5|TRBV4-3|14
ASSQDRPVAQETQY
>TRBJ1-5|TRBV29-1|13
SAERPPGGLQPQH
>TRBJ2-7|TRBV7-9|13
ASSFWAGGNYEQY
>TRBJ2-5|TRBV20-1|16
SARDIRPMSMLEETQY
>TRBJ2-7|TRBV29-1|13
SVGLDRGFTYEQY
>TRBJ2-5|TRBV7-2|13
ASSFQVAGQETQY
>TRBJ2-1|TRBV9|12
ASGSGRDRDEQF
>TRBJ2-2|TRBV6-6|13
ATAPRSPNTGELF
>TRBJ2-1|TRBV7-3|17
ASSSLIAEGGTAYNEQF
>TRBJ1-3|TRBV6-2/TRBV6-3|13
ASSYSRSSGNTIY
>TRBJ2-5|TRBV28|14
ASSPGTGVTPETQY
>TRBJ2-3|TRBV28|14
ASSWTSGRKVDTQY
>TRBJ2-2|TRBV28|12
ATGEREYAGELF
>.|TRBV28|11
ATTAAVYNEQF
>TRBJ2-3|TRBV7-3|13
ASSLTRATTDTQY
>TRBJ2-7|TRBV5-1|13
ASSLDTGATYEQY
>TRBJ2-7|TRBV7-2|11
ASSSGPRREQY